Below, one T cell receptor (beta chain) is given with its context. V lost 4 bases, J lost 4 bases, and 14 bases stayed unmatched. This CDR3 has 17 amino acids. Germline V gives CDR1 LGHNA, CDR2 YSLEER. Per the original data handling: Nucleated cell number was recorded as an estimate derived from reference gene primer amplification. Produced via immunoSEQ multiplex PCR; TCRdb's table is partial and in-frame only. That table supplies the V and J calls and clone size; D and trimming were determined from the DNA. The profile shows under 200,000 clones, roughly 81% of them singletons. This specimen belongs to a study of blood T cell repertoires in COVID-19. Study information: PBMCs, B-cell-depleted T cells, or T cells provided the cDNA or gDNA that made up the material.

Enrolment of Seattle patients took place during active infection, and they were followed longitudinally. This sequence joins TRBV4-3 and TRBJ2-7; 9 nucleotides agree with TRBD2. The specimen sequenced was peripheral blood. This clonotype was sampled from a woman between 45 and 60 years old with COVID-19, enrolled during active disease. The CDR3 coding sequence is TGCGCCAGCAGCCTCTGGGGACCGGCTAGCGGGGTATACGAGCAGTACTTC. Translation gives CASSLWGPASGVYEQYF.